This T cell receptor (beta chain) was retrieved from a study of shared clonotypes between healthy human individuals. Study-wide context: Per donor, CD8 memory used one plate, CD8 naive used two, CD4 memory used three and CD4 naive used three. Study results and limitations: Despite large depth, sorted-subset datasets appeared incompletely sequenced.

The deep-level immunoSEQ assay was used. Clones were read by immunoSEQ multiplex PCR, and TCRdb kept only the in-frame ones, dropping some. The profile shows under 2,500,000 clones, more than 90% of them singletons. Germline-derived CDR1 and CDR2 are GTSNPN and SVGIG (reference sequence). V gave up 3 bases and J gave up 2 bases; unmatched junction bases: 12. The CDR3 is 18 amino acids. The CD4+ fraction was divided into a CD45RA+ naive subset and a CD45RA-negative memory subset. Notes on this clone: Its antigen is unknown.

The TCR was taken from a man younger than 30 in good health. The chain combines TRBV30 with TRBJ2-1, with 11 bases matching TRBD2. The specimen was naive CD4+ T cells sorted from blood. Indicated subset: CD45RA+ positively selected. The CDR3 loop is CAWSGDSGTSGTYNEQFF. The CDR3 region has the DNA TGTGCCTGGAGCGGAGATTCAGGGACTAGCGGTACCTACAATGAGCAGTTCTTC.